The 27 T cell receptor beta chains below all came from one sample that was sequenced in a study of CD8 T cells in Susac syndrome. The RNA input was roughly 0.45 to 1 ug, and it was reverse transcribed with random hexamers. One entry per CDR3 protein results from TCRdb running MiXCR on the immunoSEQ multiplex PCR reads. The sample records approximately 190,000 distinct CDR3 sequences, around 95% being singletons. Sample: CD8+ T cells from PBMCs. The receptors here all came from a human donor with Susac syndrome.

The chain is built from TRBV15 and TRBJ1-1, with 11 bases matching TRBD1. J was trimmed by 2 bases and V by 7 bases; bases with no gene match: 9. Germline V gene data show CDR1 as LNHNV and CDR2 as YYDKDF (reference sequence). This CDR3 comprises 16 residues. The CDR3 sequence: CATTQSRTGGNTEAFF. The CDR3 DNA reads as TGTGCCACCACCCAATCCCGGACAGGGGGCAACACTGAAGCTTTCTTT.

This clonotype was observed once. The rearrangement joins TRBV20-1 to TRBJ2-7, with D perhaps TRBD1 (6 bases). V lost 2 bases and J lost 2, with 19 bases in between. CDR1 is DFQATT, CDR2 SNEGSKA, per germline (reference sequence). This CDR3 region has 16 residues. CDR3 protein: CSARPNRARSTYEQYF. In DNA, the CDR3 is TGCAGTGCTAGACCCAACAGGGCACGGAGCACCTACGAGCAGTACTTC.

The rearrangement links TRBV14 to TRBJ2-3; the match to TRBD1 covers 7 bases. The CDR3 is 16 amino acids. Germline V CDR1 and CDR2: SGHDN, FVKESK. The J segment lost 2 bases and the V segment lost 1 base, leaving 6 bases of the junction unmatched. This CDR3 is CASSQVETGTTDTQYF. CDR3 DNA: TGTGCCAGCAGCCAAGTAGAGACAGGGACCACAGATACGCAGTATTTT.

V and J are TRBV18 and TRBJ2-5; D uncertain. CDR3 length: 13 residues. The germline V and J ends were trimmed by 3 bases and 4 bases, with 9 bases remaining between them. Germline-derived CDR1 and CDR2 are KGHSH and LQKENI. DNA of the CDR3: TGTGCCAGCTCACCTGATGGAGCAGAGACCCAGTACTTC. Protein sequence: CASSPDGAETQYF.

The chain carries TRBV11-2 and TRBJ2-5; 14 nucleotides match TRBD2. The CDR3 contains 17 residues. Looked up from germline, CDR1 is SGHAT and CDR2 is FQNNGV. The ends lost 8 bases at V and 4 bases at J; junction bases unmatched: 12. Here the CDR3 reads CASSELTGTSGRETQYF. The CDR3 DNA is TGTGCCAGCTCAGAATTAACCGGGACTAGCGGGAGAGAGACCCAGTACTTC. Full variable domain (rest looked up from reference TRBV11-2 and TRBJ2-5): EAGVAQSPRYKIIEKRQSVAFWCNPISGHATLYWYQQILGQGPKLLIQFQNNGVVDDSQLPKDRFSAERLKGVDSTLKIQPAKLEDSAVYLCASSELTGTSGRETQYFGPGTRLLVL.

CDR3 coding DNA: TGTGCCAGCAGTGAACAGAATTACGAGCAGTACTTC. Amino acids: CASSEQNYEQYF. The rearrangement uses TRBV7-9 and TRBJ2-7; no clear D gene. Germline V gives CDR1 SEHNR, CDR2 FQNEAQ (reference sequence). The CDR3 extends over 12 amino acids. The V end lost 6 bases, the J end lost 4 bases, and 10 bases lay between the germline ends.

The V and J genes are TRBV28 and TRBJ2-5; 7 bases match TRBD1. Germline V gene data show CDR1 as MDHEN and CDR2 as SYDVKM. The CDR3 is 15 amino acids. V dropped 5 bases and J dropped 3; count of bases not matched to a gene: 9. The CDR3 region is CASSPDRTPKETQYF. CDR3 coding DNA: TGTGCCAGCAGTCCGGACAGGACTCCTAAAGAGACCCAGTACTTC.

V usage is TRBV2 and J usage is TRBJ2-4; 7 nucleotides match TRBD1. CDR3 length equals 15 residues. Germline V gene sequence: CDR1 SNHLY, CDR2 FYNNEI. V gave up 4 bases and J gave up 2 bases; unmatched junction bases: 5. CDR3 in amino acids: CASSARQGPKNIQYF. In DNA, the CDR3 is TGTGCCAGCAGTGCTCGACAGGGCCCCAAAAACATTCAGTACTTC.

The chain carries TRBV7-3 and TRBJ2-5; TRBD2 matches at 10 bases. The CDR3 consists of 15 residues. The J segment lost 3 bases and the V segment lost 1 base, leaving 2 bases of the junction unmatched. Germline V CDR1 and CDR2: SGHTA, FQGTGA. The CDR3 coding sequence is TGTGCCAGCAGCTTAAAAGGACTAGCGGAAGAGACCCAGTACTTC. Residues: CASSLKGLAEETQYF. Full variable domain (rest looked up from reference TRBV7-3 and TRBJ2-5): GAGVSQTPSNKVTEKGKYVELRCDPISGHTALYWYRQSLGQGPEFLIYFQGTGAADDSGLPNDRFFAVRPEGSVSTLKIQRTERGDSAVYLCASSLKGLAEETQYFGPGTRLLVL.

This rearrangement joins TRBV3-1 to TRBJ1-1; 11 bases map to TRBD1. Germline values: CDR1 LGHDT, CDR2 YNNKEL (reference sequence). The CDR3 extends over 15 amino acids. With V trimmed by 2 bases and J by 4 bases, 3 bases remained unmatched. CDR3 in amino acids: CASSQLGTGGTEAFF. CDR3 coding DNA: TGTGCCAGCAGCCAACTCGGGACAGGGGGCACTGAAGCTTTCTTT.

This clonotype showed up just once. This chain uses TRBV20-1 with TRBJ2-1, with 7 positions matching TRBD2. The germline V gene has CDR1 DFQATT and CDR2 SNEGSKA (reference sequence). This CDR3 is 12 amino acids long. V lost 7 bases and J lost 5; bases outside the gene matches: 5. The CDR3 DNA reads TGCAGTGAACTAGCGAGTAACAATGAGCAGTTCTTC. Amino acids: CSELASNNEQFF.

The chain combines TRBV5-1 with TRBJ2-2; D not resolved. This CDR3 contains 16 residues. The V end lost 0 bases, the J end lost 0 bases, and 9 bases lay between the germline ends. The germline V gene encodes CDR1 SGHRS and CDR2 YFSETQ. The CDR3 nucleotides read TGCGCCAGCAGCTTGGCGGCAGTCGCGAACACCGGGGAGCTGTTTTTT. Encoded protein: CASSLAAVANTGELFF. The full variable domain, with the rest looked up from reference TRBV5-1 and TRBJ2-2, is KAGVTQTPRYLIKTRGQQVTLSCSPISGHRSVSWYQQTPGQGLQFLFEYFSETQRNKGNFPGRFSGRQFSNSRSEMNVSTLELGDSALYLCASSLAAVANTGELFFGEGSRLTVL.

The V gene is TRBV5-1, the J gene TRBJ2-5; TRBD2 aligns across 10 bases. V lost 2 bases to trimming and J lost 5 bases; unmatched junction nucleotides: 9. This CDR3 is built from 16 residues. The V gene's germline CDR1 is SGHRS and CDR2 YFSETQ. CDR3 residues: CASSFLERGGGETQYF. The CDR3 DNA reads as TGCGCCAGCAGCTTCCTCGAGCGGGGGGGCGGGGAGACCCAGTACTTC.

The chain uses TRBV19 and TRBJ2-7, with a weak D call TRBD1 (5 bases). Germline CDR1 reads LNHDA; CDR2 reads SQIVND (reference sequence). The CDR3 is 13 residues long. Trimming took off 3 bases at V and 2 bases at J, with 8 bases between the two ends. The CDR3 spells CASSIDSAYEQYF. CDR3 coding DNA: TGTGCCAGTAGTATCGACAGTGCCTACGAGCAGTACTTC.

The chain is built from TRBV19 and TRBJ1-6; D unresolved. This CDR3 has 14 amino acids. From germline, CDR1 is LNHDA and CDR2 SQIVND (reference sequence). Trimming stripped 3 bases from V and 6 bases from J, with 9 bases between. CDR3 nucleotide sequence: TGTGCCAGTAGTATTCAGGACGGTAATTCACCCCTCCACTTT. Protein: CASSIQDGNSPLHF.

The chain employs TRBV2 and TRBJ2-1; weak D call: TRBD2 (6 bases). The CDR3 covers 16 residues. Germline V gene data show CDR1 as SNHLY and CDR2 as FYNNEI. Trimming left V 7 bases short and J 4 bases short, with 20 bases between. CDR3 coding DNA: TGTGCCAGCATCGAGGTGGGCGGGGCCCAATACAATGAGCAGTTCTTC. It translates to CASIEVGGAQYNEQFF. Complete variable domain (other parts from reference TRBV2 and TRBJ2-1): EPEVTQTPSHQVTQMGQEVILRCVPISNHLYFYWYRQILGQKVEFLVSFYNNEISEKSEIFDDQFSVERPDGSNFTLKIRSTKLEDSAMYFCASIEVGGAQYNEQFFGPGTRLTVL.

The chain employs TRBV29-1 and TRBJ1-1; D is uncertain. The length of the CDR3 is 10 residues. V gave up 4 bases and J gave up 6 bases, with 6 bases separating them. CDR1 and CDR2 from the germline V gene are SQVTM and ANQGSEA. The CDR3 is CSVGFPEAFF. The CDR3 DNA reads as TGCAGCGTTGGATTTCCTGAAGCTTTCTTT.

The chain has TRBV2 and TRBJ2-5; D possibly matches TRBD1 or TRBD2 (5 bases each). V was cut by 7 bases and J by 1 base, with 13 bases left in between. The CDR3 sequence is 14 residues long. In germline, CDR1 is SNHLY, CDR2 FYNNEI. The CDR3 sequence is CASILSGGQETQYF. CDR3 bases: TGTGCCAGCATCCTGAGTGGGGGCCAAGAGACCCAGTACTTC. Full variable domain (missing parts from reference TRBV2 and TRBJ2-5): EPEVTQTPSHQVTQMGQEVILRCVPISNHLYFYWYRQILGQKVEFLVSFYNNEISEKSEIFDDQFSVERPDGSNFTLKIRSTKLEDSAMYFCASILSGGQETQYFGPGTRLLVL.

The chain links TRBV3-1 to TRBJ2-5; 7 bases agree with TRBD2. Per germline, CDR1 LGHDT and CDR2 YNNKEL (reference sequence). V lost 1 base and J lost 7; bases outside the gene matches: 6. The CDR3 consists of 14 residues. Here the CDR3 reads CASSQGGTGGTQYF. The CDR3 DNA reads TGTGCCAGCAGCCAAGGAGGGACGGGGGGGACCCAGTACTTC.

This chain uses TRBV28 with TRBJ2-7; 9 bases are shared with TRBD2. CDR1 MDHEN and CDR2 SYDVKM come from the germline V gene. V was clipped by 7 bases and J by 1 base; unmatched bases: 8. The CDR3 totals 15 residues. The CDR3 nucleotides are TGTGCCAGCAAACTAGGACTAGCGATATCCTACGAGCAGTACTTC. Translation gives CASKLGLAISYEQYF.

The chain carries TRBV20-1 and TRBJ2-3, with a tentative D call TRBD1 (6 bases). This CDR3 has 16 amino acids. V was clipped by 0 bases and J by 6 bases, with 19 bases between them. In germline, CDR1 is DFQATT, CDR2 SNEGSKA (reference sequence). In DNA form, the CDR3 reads TGCAGTGCTAGAGATCATACAGGGTTCGTACAGGATACGCAGTATTTT. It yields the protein CSARDHTGFVQDTQYF.

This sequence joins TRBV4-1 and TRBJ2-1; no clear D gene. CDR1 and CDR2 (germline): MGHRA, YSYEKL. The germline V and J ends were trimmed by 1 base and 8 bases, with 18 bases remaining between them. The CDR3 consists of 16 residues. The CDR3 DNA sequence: TGCGCCAGCAGCCAAGGGGCGGCCCGCCCCTTTGATGAGCAGTTCTTC. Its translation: CASSQGAARPFDEQFF.

CDR3 amino acids: CASSQRGLGDTQYF. The CDR3, as DNA: TGTGCCAGCTCACAGCGGGGGCTCGGAGATACGCAGTATTTT. The chain combines TRBV7-3 with TRBJ2-3; 8 bases align to TRBD2. The germline V gene has CDR1 SGHTA and CDR2 FQGTGA. The CDR3 contains 14 residues. V was clipped by 8 bases and J by 5 bases; unmatched bases: 9. Supplemented by reference TRBV7-3 and TRBJ2-3, the full variable domain reads GAGVSQTPSNKVTEKGKYVELRCDPISGHTALYWYRQSLGQGPEFLIYFQGTGAADDSGLPNDRFFAVRPEGSVSTLKIQRTERGDSAVYLCASSQRGLGDTQYFGPGTRLTVL.

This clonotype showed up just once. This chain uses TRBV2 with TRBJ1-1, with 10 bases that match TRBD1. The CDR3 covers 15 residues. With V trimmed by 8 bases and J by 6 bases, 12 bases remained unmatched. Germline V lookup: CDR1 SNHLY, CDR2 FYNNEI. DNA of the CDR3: TGTGCCAGCGGCCTGACAGGGGGCGATCTTTCTGAAGCTTTCTTT. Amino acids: CASGLTGGDLSEAFF.

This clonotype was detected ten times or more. This chain's CDR3 is CASSFSYEQYF. CDR3 nucleotides: TGTGCCAGCAGTTTCTCCTACGAGCAGTACTTC. The chain employs TRBV5-6 and TRBJ2-7; D is unclear. Germline V gene data show CDR1 as SGHDT and CDR2 as YYEEEE. Trimming left V 5 bases short and J 0 bases short, with 3 bases between. The CDR3 has 11 residues.

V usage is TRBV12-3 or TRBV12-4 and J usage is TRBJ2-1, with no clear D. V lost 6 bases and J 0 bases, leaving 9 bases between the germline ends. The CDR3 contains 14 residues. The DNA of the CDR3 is TGTGCCAGCAGGGGGTCGAGCTCCTACAATGAGCAGTTCTTC. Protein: CASRGSSSYNEQFF.

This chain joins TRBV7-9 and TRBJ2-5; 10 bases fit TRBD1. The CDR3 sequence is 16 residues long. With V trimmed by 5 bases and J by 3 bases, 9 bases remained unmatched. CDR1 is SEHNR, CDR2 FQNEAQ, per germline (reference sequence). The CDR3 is CASSPSTGGRKETQYF. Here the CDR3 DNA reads TGTGCCAGCAGCCCTTCGACAGGGGGCCGTAAAGAGACCCAGTACTTC.